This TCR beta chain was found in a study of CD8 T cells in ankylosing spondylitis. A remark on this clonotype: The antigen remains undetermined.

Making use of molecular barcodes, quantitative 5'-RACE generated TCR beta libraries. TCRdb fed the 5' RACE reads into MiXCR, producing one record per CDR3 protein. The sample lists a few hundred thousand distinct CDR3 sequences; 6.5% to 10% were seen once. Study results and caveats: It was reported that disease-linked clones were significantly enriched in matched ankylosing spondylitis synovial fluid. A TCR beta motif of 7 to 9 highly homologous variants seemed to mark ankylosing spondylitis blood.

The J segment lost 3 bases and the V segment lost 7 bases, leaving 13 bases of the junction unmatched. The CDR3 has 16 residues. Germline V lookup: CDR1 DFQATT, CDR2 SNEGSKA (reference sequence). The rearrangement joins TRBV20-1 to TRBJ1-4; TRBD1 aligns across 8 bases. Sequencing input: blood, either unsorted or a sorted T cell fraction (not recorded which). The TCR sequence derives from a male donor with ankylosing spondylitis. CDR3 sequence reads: CSVGPGQAWANEKLFF. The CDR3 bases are TGCAGTGTTGGACCGGGACAGGCCTGGGCTAATGAAAAACTGTTTTTT.